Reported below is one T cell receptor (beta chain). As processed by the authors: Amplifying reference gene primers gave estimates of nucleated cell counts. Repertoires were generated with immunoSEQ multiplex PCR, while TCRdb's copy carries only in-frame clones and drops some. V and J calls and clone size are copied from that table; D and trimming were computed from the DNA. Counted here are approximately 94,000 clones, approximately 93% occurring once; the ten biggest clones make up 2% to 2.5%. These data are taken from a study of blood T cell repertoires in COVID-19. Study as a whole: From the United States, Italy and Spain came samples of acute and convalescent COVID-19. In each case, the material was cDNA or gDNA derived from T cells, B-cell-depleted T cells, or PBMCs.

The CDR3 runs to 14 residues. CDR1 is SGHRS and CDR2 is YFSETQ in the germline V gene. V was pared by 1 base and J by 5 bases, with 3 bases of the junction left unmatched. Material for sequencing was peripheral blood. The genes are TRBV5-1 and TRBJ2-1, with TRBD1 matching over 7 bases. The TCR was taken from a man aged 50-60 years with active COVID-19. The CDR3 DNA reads TGCGCCAGCAGCTTGTTCGGGACAGACAATGAGCAGTTCTTC. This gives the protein CASSLFGTDNEQFF.